The T cell receptor (beta chain) under discussion was sequenced for a study of cytomegalovirus exposure and HLA in healthy donors. Study conclusions and caveats: Across donors, sequencing depth was assumed by presence/absence analyses to be roughly uniform.

This clone occurred once. What it binds is not known. PCR was performed using 60 Vbeta and 13 Jbeta primers. Data came from immunoSEQ multiplex PCR; TCRdb stores just in-frame clones and leaves some out. The sample has around 160,000 clones; 80% are singletons. Material: PBMCs. This TCR came from a man between 18 and 35 years old in good health and CMV-seropositive.

CDR3 residues: CASSSRAATTVEQFF. CDR3 DNA: TGTGCCAGCAGCTCCCGAGCCGCCACCACAGTCGAGCAGTTCTTC. This rearrangement joins TRBV7-8 to TRBJ2-1; no clear D gene. Germline CDR1 and CDR2: SGHVS and FQNEAQ. The CDR3 length is 15 residues. V lost 4 bases, J lost 10 bases, and 20 bases lay in between. The full variable domain, in which reference TRBV7-8 and TRBJ2-1 provide the parts outside the CDR3, is GAGVSQSPRYKVAKRGQDVALRCDPISGHVSLFWYQQALGQGPEFLTYFQNEAQLDKSGLPSDRFFAERPEGSVSTLKIQRTQQEDSAVYLCASSSRAATTVEQFFGPGTRLTVL.